This is a list of T cell receptor beta chains from one sample in a study of blood T cell repertoires in COVID-19. Here immunoSEQ multiplex PCR was the method, and the copy in TCRdb shows in-frame clones only, minus some. The data hold roughly 100,000 clones, with 75% to 90% observed a single time. Input material: peripheral blood. The source is a woman in her seventies with active or convalescent COVID-19. CDR3s include the opening cysteine and the closing phenylalanine or tryptophan.

>TRBJ1-1|TRBV2
CASRAGRLNTEAFF
>TRBJ2-1|TRBV21-1
CAPLRLAGYNEQFF
>TRBJ1-5|TRBV28
CASRPGTLGNQPQHF
>TRBJ1-2|TRBV7-9
CASSPTSVGGFGYTF
>TRBJ2-7|TRBV7-2
CASSPSGDLYEQYF
>TRBJ2-3|TRBV5-5
CASSVGGIADTQYF
>TRBJ1-5|TRBV6-2/TRBV6-3
CASSQSGQGRNQPQHF
>TRBJ1-5|TRBV7-3
CASSLTANQPQHF
>TRBJ2-3|TRBV7-9
CASSLAGRGGTDTQYF
>TRBJ2-2|TRBV18
CASSPQDLPGELFF
>TRBJ1-2|TRBV7-9
CASSDPGGYGYTF
>TRBJ1-4|TRBV7-2
CASSLRPGQGIEKLFF
>TRBJ2-7|TRBV30
CAWSVYNYEQYF
>TRBJ2-3|TRBV12-1
CASSSSREGWADTQYF
>TRBJ2-3|TRBV5-1
CASSPEGTDTQYF
>TRBJ1-2|TRBV2
CASSEAKGQDGYTF
>TRBJ2-1|TRBV7-9
CASSPGGSRNEQFF
>TRBJ2-1|TRBV20-1
CSASRGTSGSKINEQFF
>TRBJ2-3|TRBV18
CASSLLAGAADTQYF
>TRBJ1-1|TRBV6-5
CASRGQGTEAFF
>TRBJ2-6|TRBV24-1
CATSDPSRSSGANVLTF
>TRBJ1-1|TRBV12-3/TRBV12-4
CASSFPEATEAFF
>TRBJ2-5|TRBV7-2
CASSLETTGTKTQYF
>TRBJ2-3|TRBV5-8
CASSFPGAQYF
>TRBJ1-3|TRBV3-1/TRBV3-2
CASSQTSGNTIYF
>TRBJ1-4|TRBV5-6
CASSLSDRNEKLFF